The 10 T cell receptor beta chains reported below all come from one sample, sequenced in a study of T cells after posttransplantation cyclophosphamide. Generated by immunoSEQ multiplex PCR, the TCRdb table keeps only in-frame clones and is missing some. The sample has 15,000 to 20,000 clones; less than 85% are singletons. Methotrexate plus calcineurin inhibitor accompanied controls' myeloablative marrow transplants; sampling was 1 year later. The sequences come from PBMCs, collected after allogeneic stem cell transplant with calcineurin inhibitor and methotrexate. The receptors come from a female patient aged 18-29 years who received an allogeneic stem cell transplant from an unrelated donor, was CMV-positive, and had acute and chronic GVHD. Some T cells may arise from the graft donor.

The chain has TRBV10-3 and TRBJ2-5; 10 nucleotides align to TRBD1. CDR3 length: 17 residues. The germline CDR1 and CDR2 sequences are ENHRY and SYGVKD. With 3 bases clipped from V and 2 bases from J, the junction kept 9 bases outside the gene matches. The CDR3 bases are TGTGCCATCAGTGATTTCCGGGACAGGGGAGGTCAAGAGACCCAGTACTTC. This codes for CAISDFRDRGGQETQYF.

The chain recombines TRBV7-2 with TRBJ2-2, with D possibly matching TRBD2 (6 bases). Per germline, CDR1 SGHTA and CDR2 FQGNSA. This CDR3 is 14 amino acids long. The V end lost 3 bases, the J end lost 5 bases, and 10 bases lay between the germline ends. CDR3 DNA: TGTGCCAGCAGCTTGACGGGAGAAACCGGGGAGCTGTTTTTT. Translated, it gives CASSLTGETGELFF.

This clone has just one count. The chain uses TRBV28 and TRBJ2-5; TRBD1 matches 11 bases. This CDR3 is built from 15 residues. Unmatched junction bases numbered 8, after V lost 6 bases and J lost 5 bases. Per the germline V gene, CDR1 is MDHEN and CDR2 is SYDVKM. CDR3 sequence: CASRPGQGAWETQYF. The CDR3 DNA follows: TGTGCCAGCAGACCAGGACAGGGGGCTTGGGAGACCCAGTACTTC.

The chain combines TRBV7-9 with TRBJ1-2; D perhaps matches TRBD1 (5 bases). Germline values: CDR1 SEHNR, CDR2 FQNEAQ (reference sequence). Between the trimmed V and J ends, which lost 5 bases and 6 bases, there was a span of 10 bases. CDR3 length: 12 amino acids. CDR3 sequence: CASSPGTDGYTF. CDR3 coding DNA: TGTGCCAGCAGCCCAGGGACTGATGGCTACACCTTC. Drawing the rest from reference TRBV7-9 and TRBJ1-2, the complete variable domain is DTGVSQNPRHKITKRGQNVTFRCDPISEHNRLYWYRQTLGQGPEFLTYFQNEAQLEKSRLLSDRFSAERPKGSFSTLEIQRTEQGDSAMYLCASSPGTDGYTFGSGTRLTVV.

The rearrangement joins TRBV28 to TRBJ2-7, with 10 bases aligning to TRBD2. Germline trimming cut 5 bases from V and 4 bases from J; bases unmatched to any gene: 5. The CDR3 covers 14 residues. The germline V gene has CDR1 MDHEN and CDR2 SYDVKM. Here the CDR3 DNA reads TGTGCCAGCAGTCGTAGCGGGAGGACATACGAGCAGTACTTC. Protein: CASSRSGRTYEQYF.

V and J are TRBV5-4 and TRBJ2-7, with D possibly matching TRBD2 (5 bases). This CDR3 contains 14 residues. Trimming removed 4 bases from V and 1 base from J, with 12 bases in between. Germline values: CDR1 SGHNT, CDR2 YYREEE (reference sequence). The CDR3 coding sequence is TGTGCCAGCAGCAGGAGGACCGATTCCTACGAGCAGTACTTC. This encodes CASSRRTDSYEQYF. The variable domain in full, completed from reference TRBV5-4 and TRBJ2-7, reads ETGVTQSPTHLIKTRGQQVTLRCSSQSGHNTVSWYQQALGQGPQFIFQYYREEENGRGNFPPRFSGLQFPNYSSELNVNALELDDSALYLCASSRRTDSYEQYFGPGTRLTVT.

Of note for this clone: At one end, the junction sequence differs from germline, possibly due to a read error. This rearrangement joins TRBV5-4 to TRBJ1-2, with a tentative D call TRBD1 (5 bases). CDR1 is SGHNT and CDR2 is YYREEE in the germline V gene (reference sequence). The CDR3 spans 12 residues. CDR3 residues: CASSSTANGHTF. The CDR3 bases are TGTGCCAGCAGCTCGACAGCAAATGGCCACACCTTC.

The genes are TRBV10-1 and TRBJ2-7; 9 positions match TRBD1. Germline lookup yields CDR1 WNHNN and CDR2 SYGVQD (reference sequence). The CDR3 is 16 residues long. V lost 4 bases and J lost 1; bases outside the gene matches: 8. The CDR3 coding sequence is TGCGCCAGCAGTGGTCAGACAGGGGGAATTTCCTACGAGCAGTACTTC. It codes for CASSGQTGGISYEQYF.

The rearrangement uses TRBV2 and TRBJ2-3; D may be TRBD1 (6 bases). The CDR3 is 16 residues long. Trimming stripped 6 bases from V and 0 bases from J, with 16 bases between. Germline V gene sequence: CDR1 SNHLY, CDR2 FYNNEI. The CDR3 sequence: CASRKQTGSSTDTQYF. The CDR3 bases are TGTGCCAGCAGGAAGCAAACAGGGTCTAGCACAGATACGCAGTATTTT.

This CDR3 is CASSFSAEGETQYF. The CDR3 nucleotides are TGCGCCAGCAGCTTTTCCGCGGAGGGGGAGACCCAGTACTTC. V and J are TRBV5-1 and TRBJ2-5; tentative D call: TRBD2 (6 bases). Germline CDR1 and CDR2: SGHRS and YFSETQ. The CDR3 sequence is 14 residues long. V gave up 2 bases and J gave up 5 bases, with 13 bases separating them.